This is a list of T cell receptor beta chains from one sample in a study of T cell responses to AZD1222 COVID-19 vaccine. The data were produced by immunoSEQ multiplex PCR, yet TCRdb's version contains in-frame clones alone and is incomplete. This sample carries approximately 150,000 clones, roughly 90% of them seen once, and the ten largest clones take roughly 5.4%. The sample in question was peripheral blood, obtained 28 days after the second dose of the MenACWY control vaccine. All receptors derive from an adult who received the MenACWY meningococcal vaccine as a control. The CDR3 runs from the conserved cysteine through the conserved F or W. D genes are given only for firm matches. Clone size, where shown, is once, few, many, or a class for clones that have expanded.

size	V	D	J	CDR3	DNA
.	TRBV6-6	TRBD1	TRBJ1-5	CASRKGQGGGQPQHF	TGTGCCAGCAGAAAGGGACAGGGAGGGGGTCAGCCCCAGCATTTT
.	TRBV7-8	.	TRBJ1-5	CASSPRRGEGQPQHF	TGTGCCAGCAGCCCCCGGCGGGGGGAGGGTCAGCCCCAGCATTTT
.	TRBV9	TRBD1	TRBJ2-7	CASSTQTGGFYEQYF	TGTGCCAGCAGCACCCAGACAGGGGGCTTTTACGAGCAGTACTTC
.	TRBV4-3	.	TRBJ2-7	CASRYTGVRYEQYF	TGCGCCAGCAGGTATACCGGGGTGAGGTACGAGCAGTACTTC
.	TRBV29-1	TRBD1	TRBJ2-2	CSVDKGTGPGELFF	TGCAGCGTTGATAAAGGGACAGGGCCCGGGGAGCTGTTTTTT
.	TRBV28	.	TRBJ2-7	CASSLLVGEQYF	TGTGCCAGCAGTTTATTGGTCGGGGAGCAGTACTTC
.	TRBV5-6	TRBD1	TRBJ1-5	CASSLMTGGSNQPQHF	TGTGCCAGCAGCCTAATGACAGGGGGAAGCAATCAGCCCCAGCATTTT
.	TRBV5-1	.	TRBJ2-7	CASSLEGSEQYF	TGCGCCAGCAGCTTGGAGGGGTCCGAGCAGTACTTC
.	TRBV3-1/TRBV3-2	.	TRBJ1-1	CASSQESGLEAFF	TGTGCCAGCAGCCAAGAGTCGGGCCTTGAAGCTTTCTTT
once	TRBV12-3/TRBV12-4	TRBD1	TRBJ1-1	CASSSNRGEAFF	TGTGCCAGCAGTTCCAACAGGGGTGAAGCTTTCTTT
.	TRBV7-3	.	TRBJ2-3	CASSSGITGTQYF	TGTGCCAGCAGCTCCGGGATCACCGGTACGCAGTATTTT
.	TRBV4-2	TRBD2	TRBJ2-2	CASSQPGLAGGEANTGELFF	TGTGCCAGCAGCCAACCGGGACTAGCGGGGGGAGAAGCGAACACCGGGGAGCTGTTTTTT
.	TRBV28	.	TRBJ2-1	CASSFGGSPEQFF	TGTGCCAGCAGTTTTGGTGGATCGCCTGAGCAGTTCTTC
.	TRBV27	.	TRBJ2-3	CASSLRQVSDTQYF	TGTGCCAGCAGTCTAAGGCAGGTTTCAGATACGCAGTATTTT
.	TRBV27	.	TRBJ1-5	CASSLFSGEGKPQHF	TGTGCCAGCAGTTTATTTTCAGGGGAAGGGAAGCCCCAGCATTTT
.	TRBV19	.	TRBJ1-4	CASSIGRINEKLFF	TGTGCCAGTAGTATCGGACGGATTAATGAAAAACTGTTTTTT
.	TRBV10-1	TRBD2	TRBJ2-1	CASTLADYINEQFF	TGCGCCAGCACCCTAGCGGACTATATCAATGAGCAGTTCTTC
.	TRBV5-6	.	TRBJ2-5	CASSLASDQETQYF	TGTGCCAGCAGCTTGGCCAGCGACCAAGAGACCCAGTACTTC
.	TRBV6-2/TRBV6-3	.	TRBJ1-5	CASSYLSTGSGQPQHF	TGTGCCAGCAGTTACCTTAGTACAGGTTCCGGTCAGCCCCAGCATTTT
.	TRBV18	TRBD1	TRBJ2-2	CASSPVQGDTGELFF	TGTGCCAGCTCACCGGTCCAGGGGGACACCGGGGAGCTGTTTTTT
once	TRBV5-6	.	TRBJ1-6	CASSLQLGPSPLHF	TGTGCCAGCAGCCTTCAGTTGGGGCCTTCACCCCTCCACTTT
.	TRBV4-1	.	TRBJ1-1	CASSPLAGNTEAFF	TGCGCCAGCAGCCCTCTGGCAGGGAACACTGAAGCTTTCTTT
.	TRBV5-1	.	TRBJ1-6	CASSLLAGTENSPLHF	TGCGCCAGCAGCTTGCTCGCGGGGACGGAAAATTCACCCCTCCACTTT
once	TRBV6-1	TRBD1	TRBJ2-4	CASSEAQFGDRFSLRAKNIQYF	TGTGCCAGCAGTGAAGCGCAGTTTGGGGACAGGTTCTCGCTTCGAGCCAAAAACATTCAGTACTTC
.	TRBV11-2	TRBD1	TRBJ1-2	CASTQTGGYGYTF	TGTGCCAGCACCCAGACAGGGGGATATGGCTACACCTTC